This TCR beta chain stems from a study of cytomegalovirus exposure and HLA in healthy donors. This CDR3 is built from 13 residues. V was pared by 4 bases and J by 4 bases, with 6 bases of the junction left unmatched. Germline assignment: CDR1 SQVTM and CDR2 ANQGSEA. A note on this clone: No antigen is known for it.

Study-level points and caveats: A later analysis showed that HLA-associated TCR beta chains had undergone more clonal expansion than equally common others.

60 Vbeta and 13 Jbeta primers were used in PCR. Repertoires were generated with immunoSEQ multiplex PCR, while TCRdb's copy carries only in-frame clones and drops some. The sample has around 64,000 clones, 70% to 80% seen once; the top ten hold about 8%. This TCR was recovered from a man younger than 35 in good health and CMV-seropositive. Sequencing was carried out using PBMCs. The V and J genes are TRBV29-1 and TRBJ1-2; 7 positions match TRBD1. The CDR3 DNA reads TGCAGCGTTGGGGGACAGCTGACCTATGGCTACACCTTC. It yields the protein CSVGGQLTYGYTF.